These T cell receptor beta chains were read from a single sample in a study of T cell clonotyping in hematopoietic cell transplantation. Assay: immunoSEQ multiplex PCR; the TCRdb copy retains only in-frame clones and omits some. The repertoire holds approximately 7,000 clones, with 80% to 90% as singletons. The sequences come from PBMCs, collected 100 days after allogeneic stem cell transplant. These receptors were obtained from a male patient aged 45-60 years who had an allogeneic stem cell transplant from a related donor, so the T cells may come from the graft donor. Some clones in this sample may be carry-over from other donors' samples. CDR3s include the opening cysteine and the closing phenylalanine or tryptophan. D genes are given only for firm matches. Rows may omit the clone size; those that give it use once, few, many or a size class.

CDR3 DNA: TGTGCCAGCAGCTCGTCGATCCACCGCAATGAGCAGTTCTTC
CDR3 protein: CASSSSIHRNEQFF
clone size: .
J gene: TRBJ2-1
V gene: TRBV9
D gene: .
CDR3 length: 14

CDR3 DNA: TGTGCCAGCAGCGTGGACAGTCGCTACGAGCAGTACTTC
CDR3 protein: CASSVDSRYEQYF
clone size: .
J gene: TRBJ2-7
V gene: TRBV5-6
D gene: .
CDR3 length: 13

CDR3 DNA: TGCGCCAGCAGCTCGAACACTGAAGCTTTCTTT
CDR3 protein: CASSSNTEAFF
clone size: .
J gene: TRBJ1-1
V gene: TRBV5-1
D gene: .
CDR3 length: 11

CDR3 DNA: TGTGCCAGCAGCTTGATGCTAGGGATCTCTTGGGAGACCCAGTACTTC
CDR3 protein: CASSLMLGISWETQYF
clone size: .
J gene: TRBJ2-5
V gene: TRBV5-6
D gene: .
CDR3 length: 16

CDR3 DNA: TGTGCCAGCAGCTTAGGTGGGGTTAAGAAGTTCTTC
CDR3 protein: CASSLGGVKKFF
clone size: .
J gene: TRBJ2-1
V gene: TRBV11-3
D gene: .
CDR3 length: 12

CDR3 DNA: TGTGCCAGCAGTTCCTCCGGCTCCTACAATGAGCAGTTCTTC
CDR3 protein: CASSSSGSYNEQFF
clone size: .
J gene: TRBJ2-1
V gene: TRBV27
D gene: .
CDR3 length: 14

CDR3 DNA: TGTGCCAGCAGCCGGGACGGAGCTACCTACGAGCAGTACTTC
CDR3 protein: CASSRDGATYEQYF
clone size: .
J gene: TRBJ2-7
V gene: TRBV25-1
D gene: .
CDR3 length: 14

CDR3 DNA: TGTGCCAGCAGCCGATCCAGGAATCCAAATTCACCCCTCCACTTT
CDR3 protein: CASSRSRNPNSPLHF
clone size: .
J gene: TRBJ1-6
V gene: TRBV7-2
D gene: .
CDR3 length: 15

CDR3 DNA: TGTGCCTGGAGCCTGGGGGGCGAGCCCCAGCATTTT
CDR3 protein: CAWSLGGEPQHF
clone size: few
J gene: TRBJ1-5
V gene: TRBV30
D gene: .
CDR3 length: 12

CDR3 DNA: TGTGCCAGTAGTATCCTCGGAGAGCGATTTGACAATCAGCCCCAGCATTTT
CDR3 protein: CASSILGERFDNQPQHF
clone size: .
J gene: TRBJ1-5
V gene: TRBV19
D gene: .
CDR3 length: 17

CDR3 DNA: TGCAGCGTCGGTTCGCCCTTCTATGGCTACACCTTC
CDR3 protein: CSVGSPFYGYTF
clone size: .
J gene: TRBJ1-2
V gene: TRBV29-1
D gene: .
CDR3 length: 12

CDR3 DNA: TGTGCCAGCAGTCAAGGGGCGGGACGGGATCAGCCCCAGCATTTT
CDR3 protein: CASSQGAGRDQPQHF
clone size: few
J gene: TRBJ1-5
V gene: TRBV6-6
D gene: .
CDR3 length: 15

CDR3 DNA: TGTGCCAGCAGTTCCGACCGAAGGAACGAGCAGTACTTC
CDR3 protein: CASSSDRRNEQYF
clone size: .
J gene: TRBJ2-7
V gene: TRBV28
D gene: .
CDR3 length: 13

CDR3 DNA: TGTGCCACCGAGGGGGGCAGGGACGGATCACCCCTCCACTTT
CDR3 protein: CATEGGRDGSPLHF
clone size: .
J gene: TRBJ1-6
V gene: TRBV5-6
D gene: .
CDR3 length: 14

CDR3 DNA: TGTGCCTGGAAAGGACAGCCTAATTCACCCCTCCACTTT
CDR3 protein: CAWKGQPNSPLHF
clone size: .
J gene: TRBJ1-6
V gene: TRBV30
D gene: .
CDR3 length: 13

CDR3 DNA: TGTGCCTGGAGACACAGGGGTTTGAACACTGAAGCTTTCTTT
CDR3 protein: CAWRHRGLNTEAFF
clone size: few
J gene: TRBJ1-1
V gene: TRBV30
D gene: TRBD1
CDR3 length: 14

CDR3 DNA: TGTGCCAGCAGCCAGGCGGAACAGCCGAACACTGAAGCTTTCTTT
CDR3 protein: CASSQAEQPNTEAFF
clone size: .
J gene: TRBJ1-1
V gene: TRBV7-9
D gene: .
CDR3 length: 15

CDR3 DNA: TGTGCCAGCAGTGAGGCAGGGCCGGGCTACGAGCAGTACTTC
CDR3 protein: CASSEAGPGYEQYF
clone size: .
J gene: TRBJ2-7
V gene: TRBV2
D gene: .
CDR3 length: 14

CDR3 DNA: TGTGCCAGTAGTATAGGTGGCAGCTACTACGAGCAGTACTTC
CDR3 protein: CASSIGGSYYEQYF
clone size: .
J gene: TRBJ2-7
V gene: TRBV19
D gene: .
CDR3 length: 14

CDR3 DNA: TGTGCCAGCAGTCCCCGATATTCATCCTACGAGCAGTACTTC
CDR3 protein: CASSPRYSSYEQYF
clone size: .
J gene: TRBJ2-7
V gene: TRBV7-6
D gene: .
CDR3 length: 14

CDR3 DNA: TGTGCCAGCAGCGAAGGGGCGGGTCAGCCCCAGCATTTT
CDR3 protein: CASSEGAGQPQHF
clone size: .
J gene: TRBJ1-5
V gene: TRBV9
D gene: .
CDR3 length: 13

CDR3 DNA: TGTGCCTGGAGTGTTCCTGGAGAGGGTAATTCACCCCTCCACTTT
CDR3 protein: CAWSVPGEGNSPLHF
clone size: .
J gene: TRBJ1-6
V gene: TRBV30
D gene: .
CDR3 length: 15

CDR3 DNA: TGTGCCAGCAGTTACTCCGCGACTAGCGGGGCCTACGAGCAGTACTTC
CDR3 protein: CASSYSATSGAYEQYF
clone size: .
J gene: TRBJ2-7
V gene: TRBV6-5
D gene: TRBD2
CDR3 length: 16

CDR3 DNA: TGTGCCAGCAGTCTCGAGCCCACCGGGGAGCTGTTTTTT
CDR3 protein: CASSLEPTGELFF
clone size: .
J gene: TRBJ2-2
V gene: TRBV6-5
D gene: .
CDR3 length: 13

CDR3 DNA: TGTGCGACGGGACTTGGGGTAGAGGAGCAGTTCTTC
CDR3 protein: CATGLGVEEQFF
clone size: .
J gene: TRBJ2-1
V gene: TRBV25-1
D gene: .
CDR3 length: 12

CDR3 DNA: TGTGCCAGCAGCTCTGGTGTACAGGTGTGGGATAGCAATCAGCCCCAGCATTTT
CDR3 protein: CASSSGVQVWDSNQPQHF
clone size: .
J gene: TRBJ1-5
V gene: TRBV5-8
D gene: .
CDR3 length: 18

CDR3 DNA: TGTGCCAGCAGCTTGCGGGACGGATTTAACTATGGCTACACCTTC
CDR3 protein: CASSLRDGFNYGYTF
clone size: .
J gene: TRBJ1-2
V gene: TRBV5-8
D gene: .
CDR3 length: 15

CDR3 DNA: TGTGCCTGGAAGGGGGCAGGGACTAATGAAAAACTGTTTTTT
CDR3 protein: CAWKGAGTNEKLFF
clone size: .
J gene: TRBJ1-4
V gene: TRBV30
D gene: TRBD1
CDR3 length: 14

CDR3 DNA: TGTGCCAGCAGTCAAACAGGGTTCACTGAAGCTTTCTTT
CDR3 protein: CASSQTGFTEAFF
clone size: .
J gene: TRBJ1-1
V gene: TRBV7-9
D gene: .
CDR3 length: 13

CDR3 DNA: TGTGCCAGCAGTGTGACTTCCGGGACCGGGGACTCACCCCTCCACTTT
CDR3 protein: CASSVTSGTGDSPLHF
clone size: .
J gene: TRBJ1-6
V gene: TRBV6-1
D gene: .
CDR3 length: 16

CDR3 DNA: TGTGCCAGTAGTATAGATCGTCCAGGGCGGACGTCCTACGAGCAGTACTTC
CDR3 protein: CASSIDRPGRTSYEQYF
clone size: .
J gene: TRBJ2-7
V gene: TRBV19
D gene: .
CDR3 length: 17

CDR3 DNA: TGCGCCAGCAGCCAAGGCAGTTTCCCTAACTATGGCTACACCTTC
CDR3 protein: CASSQGSFPNYGYTF
clone size: .
J gene: TRBJ1-2
V gene: TRBV4-1
D gene: .
CDR3 length: 15

CDR3 DNA: TGCAGCGTTGTAAGGTGCCAGACCATTCTACTCTCTGGAAACACCATATATTTT
CDR3 protein: CSVVRCQTILLSGNTIYF
clone size: .
J gene: TRBJ1-3
V gene: TRBV29-1
D gene: .
CDR3 length: 18

CDR3 DNA: TGCAGTGCTAGACACGGGAGTGAGCAGTTCTTC
CDR3 protein: CSARHGSEQFF
clone size: .
J gene: TRBJ2-1
V gene: TRBV20-1
D gene: .
CDR3 length: 11

CDR3 DNA: TGTGCCTGGAGCGAACAGGGGTGGAACACTGAAGCTTTCTTT
CDR3 protein: CAWSEQGWNTEAFF
clone size: few
J gene: TRBJ1-1
V gene: TRBV30
D gene: TRBD1
CDR3 length: 14

CDR3 DNA: TGTGCCAGCAGTTATTCCGGGACAGGGGCCCCCTACGAGCAGTACTTC
CDR3 protein: CASSYSGTGAPYEQYF
clone size: .
J gene: TRBJ2-7
V gene: TRBV6-5
D gene: TRBD1
CDR3 length: 16

CDR3 DNA: TGTGCCAGCAGCTCCTGGTGGACAGGGACTACTAACTATGGCTACACCTTC
CDR3 protein: CASSSWWTGTTNYGYTF
clone size: .
J gene: TRBJ1-2
V gene: TRBV7-9
D gene: TRBD1
CDR3 length: 17

CDR3 DNA: TGCAGCGTTGTAGGTAGGGACGATGAAAAACTGTTTTTT
CDR3 protein: CSVVGRDDEKLFF
clone size: .
J gene: TRBJ1-4
V gene: TRBV29-1
D gene: .
CDR3 length: 13

CDR3 DNA: TGCAGCGTTGTCAGGGACTACCCTGAGACCCAGTACTTC
CDR3 protein: CSVVRDYPETQYF
clone size: .
J gene: TRBJ2-5
V gene: TRBV29-1
D gene: TRBD2
CDR3 length: 13

CDR3 DNA: TGTGCCAGCAGCACAGGGTACACTGAAGCTTTCTTT
CDR3 protein: CASSTGYTEAFF
clone size: .
J gene: TRBJ1-1
V gene: TRBV2
D gene: .
CDR3 length: 12

CDR3 DNA: TGTGCCAGCAGCGTCTCAGCGGGAGTTCGTGGTCACGAGCAGTACTTC
CDR3 protein: CASSVSAGVRGHEQYF
clone size: .
J gene: TRBJ2-7
V gene: TRBV9
D gene: TRBD2
CDR3 length: 16

CDR3 DNA: TGTGCCAGCACTGACAGGGGTGAGACCGGGGAGCTGTTTTTT
CDR3 protein: CASTDRGETGELFF
clone size: .
J gene: TRBJ2-2
V gene: TRBV28
D gene: TRBD1
CDR3 length: 14

CDR3 DNA: TGCAGCGCTGAAGGGAGCTCCTATAATTCACCCCTCCACTTT
CDR3 protein: CSAEGSSYNSPLHF
clone size: .
J gene: TRBJ1-6
V gene: TRBV29-1
D gene: .
CDR3 length: 14

CDR3 DNA: TGCAGCGTCAGGGGCGGGACCTACAATGAGCAGTTCTTC
CDR3 protein: CSVRGGTYNEQFF
clone size: .
J gene: TRBJ2-1
V gene: TRBV29-1
D gene: .
CDR3 length: 13

CDR3 DNA: TGCGCCAGCAGCCAAGAAGAGAACAGCTACACCGGGGAGCTGTTTTTT
CDR3 protein: CASSQEENSYTGELFF
clone size: .
J gene: TRBJ2-2
V gene: TRBV4-1
D gene: .
CDR3 length: 16

CDR3 DNA: TGTGCCTGGGGGGGACAGGTGGTCAATTCACCCCTCCACTTT
CDR3 protein: CAWGGQVVNSPLHF
clone size: .
J gene: TRBJ1-6
V gene: TRBV30
D gene: TRBD1
CDR3 length: 14

CDR3 DNA: TGTGCCAGCAGTGACCGGGACAGGGGGGACACCGGGGAGCTGTTTTTT
CDR3 protein: CASSDRDRGDTGELFF
clone size: .
J gene: TRBJ2-2
V gene: TRBV6-4
D gene: TRBD1
CDR3 length: 16

CDR3 DNA: TGTGCCGAAGACGGGGCGTTATCAACAGATACGCAGTATTTT
CDR3 protein: CAEDGALSTDTQYF
clone size: .
J gene: TRBJ2-3
V gene: TRBV7-9
D gene: .
CDR3 length: 14

CDR3 DNA: TGTGCTAGCAGCTTAGATAACACCGGGGAGCTGTTTTTT
CDR3 protein: CASSLDNTGELFF
clone size: .
J gene: TRBJ2-2
V gene: TRBV7-2
D gene: .
CDR3 length: 13

CDR3 DNA: TGTGCCAGCATTCCAAGGGGACGGAGATATGGCTACACCTTC
CDR3 protein: CASIPRGRRYGYTF
clone size: few
J gene: TRBJ1-2
V gene: TRBV25-1
D gene: .
CDR3 length: 14

CDR3 DNA: TGTGCCAGCAGCCAAGCTATAGGGGTGAACACTGAAGCTTTCTTT
CDR3 protein: CASSQAIGVNTEAFF
clone size: .
J gene: TRBJ1-1
V gene: TRBV14
D gene: .
CDR3 length: 15